This T cell receptor (beta chain) was identified during a study of T-cell reconstitution after alpha-beta-depleted transplantation in children. Study results and caveats: Once a year had passed after transplant, T-cell counts and diversity came mostly from newly produced T cells. Alpha-beta T cells present about two months after transplant were reported to originate from several hundred expanded graft clones.

The germline CDR1 and CDR2 sequences are MNHEY and SVGEGT. The CDR3 spans 17 residues. Trimming removed 5 bases at V and 0 bases at J, with 18 bases between. Unique molecular identifiers tagged the TCRbeta library. TCRdb reprocessed the PCR reads via MiXCR and lists one record per CDR3 protein. The sample carries 490,000 or so distinct CDR3 sequences, about 10% recorded once. Turning to this clonotype: Its antigen remains unidentified.

V is TRBV6-2 or TRBV6-3 and J is TRBJ2-3, with D maybe TRBD2 (5 bases). The clonotype was recovered from a child aged 2 to 15 with inherited bone marrow failure, due to receive a stem cell transplant. The material sequenced was PBMCs, taken before TCRalphabeta/CD19-depleted stem cell transplant. CDR3: CASSTLRGSTSTDTQYF. CDR3 bases: TGTGCCAGCAGTACCCTCCGGGGAAGTACTAGCACAGATACGCAGTATTTT.